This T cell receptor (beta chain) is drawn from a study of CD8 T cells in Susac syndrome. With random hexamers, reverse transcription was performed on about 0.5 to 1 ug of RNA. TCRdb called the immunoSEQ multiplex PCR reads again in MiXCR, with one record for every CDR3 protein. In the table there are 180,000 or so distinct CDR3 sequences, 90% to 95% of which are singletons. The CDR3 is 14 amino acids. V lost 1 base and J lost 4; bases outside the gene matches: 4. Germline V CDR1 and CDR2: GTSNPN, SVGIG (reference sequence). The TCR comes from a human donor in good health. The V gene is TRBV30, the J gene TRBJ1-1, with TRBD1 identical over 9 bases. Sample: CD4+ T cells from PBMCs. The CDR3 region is CAWSAQGAVTEAFF. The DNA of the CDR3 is TGTGCCTGGAGTGCACAGGGGGCGGTCACTGAAGCTTTCTTT.